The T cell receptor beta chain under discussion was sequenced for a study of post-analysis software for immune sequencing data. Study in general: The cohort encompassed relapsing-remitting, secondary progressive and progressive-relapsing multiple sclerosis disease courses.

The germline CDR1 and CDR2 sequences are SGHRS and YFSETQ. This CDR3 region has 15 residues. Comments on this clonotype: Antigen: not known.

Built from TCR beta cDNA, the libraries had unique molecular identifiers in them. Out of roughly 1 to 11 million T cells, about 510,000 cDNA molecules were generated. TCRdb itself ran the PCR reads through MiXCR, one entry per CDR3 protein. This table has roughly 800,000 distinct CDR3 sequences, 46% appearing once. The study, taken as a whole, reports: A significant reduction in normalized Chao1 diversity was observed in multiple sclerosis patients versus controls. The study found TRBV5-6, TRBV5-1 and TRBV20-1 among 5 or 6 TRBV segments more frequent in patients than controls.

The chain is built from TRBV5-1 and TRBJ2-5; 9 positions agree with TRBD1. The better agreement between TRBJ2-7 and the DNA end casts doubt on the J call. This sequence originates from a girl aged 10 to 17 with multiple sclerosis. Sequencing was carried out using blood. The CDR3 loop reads CASSAVGTGTYEQYF. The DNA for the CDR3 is TGCGCCAGCAGCGCGGTCGGGACAGGGACCTACGAGCAGTACTTC.